This TCR beta chain was captured by sequencing in a study of T cell responses to AZD1222 COVID-19 vaccine. This clone was seen just once. The antigen remains undetermined. Libraries were prepared by immunoSEQ multiplex PCR; TCRdb keeps only in-frame clonotypes and omits some of them. The table includes more than 120,000 clones, approximately 89% detected once. Whole-study findings and limits: Only after the peak T cell response were repertoires sampled. Spike was spanned by vaccine-associated CD4 TCRs, which were dominant at 160-218 and 743-854. The donors showed a predominance of white British ancestry and of females, with possible underestimation of clonal diversity.

The sample consisted of peripheral blood, taken 28 days after the second AZD1222 dose. The source is an adult who received the AZD1222 COVID-19 vaccine.

The chain's CDR3 is CSASWGSEAFF. The CDR3 nucleotides read TGCAGTGCTAGTTGGGGGTCTGAAGCTTTCTTT. This chain connects TRBV20-1 to TRBJ1-1; possibly TRBD1 for D (5 bases). The CDR3 spans 11 residues. The germline gives CDR1 DFQATT, CDR2 SNEGSKA (reference sequence). Trimming left V 3 bases short and J 6 bases short, with 8 bases between.